The 5 T cell receptor beta chains listed next were all sequenced from one sample in a study of PD-1 blockade in classical Hodgkin lymphoma. The method was immunoSEQ multiplex PCR; TCRdb's version includes in-frame clones alone and lacks a portion of them. The data contain 25,000 to 30,000 clones, 70% to 85% of them singletons. Documented time point: cycle 4 day 1 (C4D1), after 6 weeks of nivolumab. All trial patients relapsed after autologous stem cell transplantation. CD4+ T cells were purified from thawed PBMCs by magnetic negative selection. The sequenced sample was CD4+ T cells from blood, obtained before the fourth cycle of nivolumab. The origin of the receptors is a human donor with classical Hodgkin lymphoma.

This clone was detected a few times. The rearrangement uses TRBV7-9 and TRBJ1-1; D call uncertain. The CDR3 consists of 14 residues. V shed 1 base and J shed 6 bases, with 12 bases lying between them. CDR1 is SEHNR, CDR2 FQNEAQ, per germline (reference sequence). Here the CDR3 DNA reads TGTGCCAGCAGCTTAGTCGGACCGAAGGCTGAAGCTTTCTTT. This translates into CASSLVGPKAEAFF.

The chain combines TRBV10-3 with TRBJ1-1, with 9 bases fitting TRBD1. With V trimmed by 6 bases and J by 1 base, 0 bases remained unmatched. The CDR3 runs 13 residues. Germline CDR1 and CDR2: ENHRY and SYGVKD. The CDR3 is CAIRTGGNTEAFF. The DNA of the CDR3 is TGTGCCATCAGGACAGGGGGGAACACTGAAGCTTTCTTT.

The CDR3 loop reads CASSFLDRDYGYTF. The DNA of the CDR3 is TGTGCCAGCAGTTTCCTGGACAGGGACTATGGCTACACCTTC. This rearrangement joins TRBV27 to TRBJ1-2; TRBD1 matches 8 bases. The CDR3 length is 14 residues. The V gene's germline CDR1 is MNHEY and CDR2 SMNVEV (reference sequence). The ends lost 3 bases at V and 3 bases at J; junction bases unmatched: 3.

The gene calls are TRBV2 and TRBJ1-2; D is possibly TRBD1 (5 bases). Trimming stripped 4 bases from V and 0 bases from J, with 6 bases between. This CDR3 has 13 amino acids. Germline assignment: CDR1 SNHLY and CDR2 FYNNEI. CDR3 residues: CASSGQPNYGYTF. CDR3 bases: TGTGCCAGCAGTGGACAGCCTAACTATGGCTACACCTTC. Full variable domain (outside the CDR3, taken from reference TRBV2 and TRBJ1-2): EPEVTQTPSHQVTQMGQEVILRCVPISNHLYFYWYRQILGQKVEFLVSFYNNEISEKSEIFDDQFSVERPDGSNFTLKIRSTKLEDSAMYFCASSGQPNYGYTFGSGTRLTVV.

J is TRBJ1-2 and V is TRBV6-6; the D gene is possibly TRBD1 (5 bases). V lost 9 bases to trimming and J lost 2 bases, with 10 bases between them. The CDR3 spans 12 residues. The V gene's germline CDR1 is MNHNY and CDR2 SVGAGI (reference sequence). The CDR3 spells CASKGLNYGYTF. The CDR3 region has the DNA TGTGCCAGTAAGGGGCTCAACTATGGCTACACCTTC.